Each of the 11 T cell receptor beta chains below was sequenced from the same sample in a study of T cells after yellow fever vaccination. Each CDR3 protein is one row after TCRdb ran MiXCR on the 5' RACE reads. The table shows hundreds of thousands of distinct CDR3 sequences, with 9% to 15% occurring only once. The starting material was PBMCs, obtained on the day of the yellow fever booster vaccination. The receptors originated from a man aged 30-40 years who received the YFV17D yellow fever vaccine.

This clonotype was seen a few times. The CDR3 is CASSSLAGGFTGELFF. DNA of the CDR3: TGTGCCAGCAGCTCCCTAGCGGGAGGATTCACCGGGGAGCTGTTTTTT. The chain is built from TRBV7-2 and TRBJ2-2; 11 positions match TRBD2. The CDR3 is made up of 16 amino acids. V was pared by 4 bases and J by 4 bases, with 5 bases of the junction left unmatched. Germline CDR1 SGHTA, CDR2 FQGNSA.

V gene TRBV6-2 or TRBV6-3 combines with J gene TRBJ2-7, with a tentative D call TRBD1 (6 bases). The CDR3 is 12 amino acids. Germline V gives CDR1 MNHEY, CDR2 SVGEGT. The germline V and J ends were trimmed by 6 bases and 7 bases, with 13 bases remaining between them. CDR3 sequence reads: CASRNRVGEQYF. The CDR3 DNA follows: TGTGCCAGCAGAAACAGGGTTGGTGAGCAGTACTTC.

This clonotype was seen at least ten times. This chain uses TRBV10-3 with TRBJ2-7, with 8 bases that match TRBD2. This CDR3 is 17 amino acids long. With V trimmed by 5 bases and J by 5 bases, 17 bases remained unmatched. The germline V gene encodes CDR1 ENHRY and CDR2 SYGVKD. The CDR3 DNA follows: TGTGCCATCAGTCCCCCCCCGCGAAGCGGGAGTCCCCACGAGCAGTACTTC. It yields the protein CAISPPPRSGSPHEQYF.

The rearrangement links TRBV20-1 to TRBJ2-4; the D is unclear. Germline V gives CDR1 DFQATT, CDR2 SNEGSKA (reference sequence). Trimming removed 0 bases at V and 0 bases at J, with 6 bases between. The CDR3 has 14 amino acids. CDR3 sequence (DNA): TGCAGTGCTAGAGACCGGAGAGCCAAAAACATTCAGTACTTC. Translated: CSARDRRAKNIQYF.

This rearrangement joins TRBV7-2 to TRBJ1-5, with no clear D. This CDR3 region has 13 residues. Deletions cut 0 bases from V and 4 bases from J, with 4 bases between. From germline, CDR1 is SGHTA and CDR2 FQGNSA. This CDR3 is CASSLAINQPQHF. In nucleotides, the CDR3 is TGTGCCAGCAGCTTAGCGATTAATCAGCCCCAGCATTTT.

The chain is built from TRBV5-1 and TRBJ2-7; TRBD2 matches 8 bases. V shed 4 bases, J shed 1 base, and the junction held 10 bases outside the gene matches. Germline values: CDR1 SGHRS, CDR2 YFSETQ. The CDR3 consists of 16 residues. The chain's CDR3 is CASSKVSGTGSYEQYF. The DNA for the CDR3 is TGCGCCAGCAGCAAAGTTAGCGGGACGGGGTCCTACGAGCAGTACTTC.

This clonotype was observed a handful of times. The genes are TRBV7-2 and TRBJ1-5; 12 positions match TRBD1. CDR1 and CDR2 (germline): SGHTA, FQGNSA. CDR3 size: 15 residues. Germline trimming cut 5 bases from V and 3 bases from J; bases unmatched to any gene: 2. CDR3 amino acids: CASSRDRGLNQPQHF. The CDR3 coding sequence is TGTGCCAGCAGCCGGGACAGGGGGCTCAATCAGCCCCAGCATTTT.

V and J are TRBV9 and TRBJ2-7; D possibly corresponds to TRBD1 (6 bases). V lost 1 base and J 5 bases, leaving 22 bases between the germline ends. The length of the CDR3 is 17 residues. Germline V gives CDR1 SGDLS, CDR2 YYNGEE. The CDR3 sequence: CASSVSPWGRGSDEQYF. The CDR3 coding sequence is TGTGCCAGCAGCGTATCCCCCTGGGGCAGGGGTTCCGACGAGCAGTACTTC.

There are a few counts of this clonotype. The chain combines TRBV20-1 with TRBJ2-7; tentatively, D is TRBD2 (7 bases). Trimming cost V 8 bases and J 1 base, with 15 bases left between them. The CDR3 sequence is 13 residues long. Germline loops: CDR1 DFQATT, CDR2 SNEGSKA (reference sequence). As DNA, the CDR3 is TGCAGTCCAAGGGGGGGCGCGTCCTACGAGCAGTACTTC. This codes for CSPRGGASYEQYF.

The rearrangement joins TRBV5-6 to TRBJ2-7, with D perhaps TRBD1 (5 bases). From germline, CDR1 is SGHDT and CDR2 YYEEEE. With 6 bases removed from V and 1 base from J, the gap between germline ends came to 14 bases. The CDR3 spans 14 residues. CDR3 sequence reads: CASTYFGASYEQYF. The CDR3 DNA is TGTGCCAGCACCTACTTTGGGGCGTCCTACGAGCAGTACTTC.

This clonotype was picked up a small number of times. CDR3 sequence: CASSQQAAQGYEQYF. CDR3 nucleotides: TGTGCCAGCAGCCAACAGGCGGCCCAAGGGTACGAGCAGTACTTC. The gene calls are TRBV3-1 and TRBJ2-7; D remains unclear. Germline V CDR1 and CDR2: LGHDT, YNNKEL (reference sequence). The CDR3 has 15 amino acids. V was clipped by 2 bases and J by 4 bases, with 15 bases between them.